This T cell receptor beta chain was identified during a study of blood T cell repertoires in COVID-19. Assay: immunoSEQ multiplex PCR; the TCRdb copy retains only in-frame clones and omits some. The table shows 250,000 to 300,000 clones, with approximately 90% occurring only once. CDR1 and CDR2 from the germline V gene are SGHVS and FNYEAQ. V was cut by 1 base and J by 14 bases, with 18 bases left in between. The length of the CDR3 is 14 residues. The specimen was peripheral blood. This clonotype originated in a woman aged 45 to 65 who had recovered from COVID-19. This chain connects TRBV7-6 to TRBJ2-1; D unclear. CDR3 DNA: TGTGCCAGCAGCTTAGTGGTTGACACCGGTTCCGAGTTCTTC. Translated, it gives CASSLVVDTGSEFF.